Sequencing of this T cell receptor beta chain was carried out in a study of blood T cell repertoires in COVID-19. Repertoires were generated with immunoSEQ multiplex PCR, while TCRdb's copy carries only in-frame clones and drops some. The sample carries around 70,000 clones, more than 90% recorded once. Germline V gene data show CDR1 as SQVTM and CDR2 as ANQGSEA. Trimming cost V 3 bases and J 1 base, with 9 bases left between them. The CDR3 has 14 amino acids. The sample taken for sequencing was peripheral blood. This sequence originates from a man between 45 and 60 years old with acute or convalescent COVID-19. V usage is TRBV29-1 and J usage is TRBJ2-2; TRBD1 is a possible D gene (5 bases). The CDR3 reads CSVDWQGNTGELFF. CDR3 coding DNA: TGCAGCGTTGATTGGCAGGGGAACACCGGGGAGCTGTTTTTT.